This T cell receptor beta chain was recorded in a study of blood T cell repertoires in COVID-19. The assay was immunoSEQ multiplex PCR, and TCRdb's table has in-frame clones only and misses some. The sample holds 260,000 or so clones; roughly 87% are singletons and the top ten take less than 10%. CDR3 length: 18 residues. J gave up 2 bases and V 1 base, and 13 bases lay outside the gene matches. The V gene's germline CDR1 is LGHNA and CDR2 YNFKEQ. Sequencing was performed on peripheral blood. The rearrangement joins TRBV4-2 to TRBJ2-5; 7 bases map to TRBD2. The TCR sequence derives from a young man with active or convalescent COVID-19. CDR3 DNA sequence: TGTGCCAGCAGCCAAGTTGGTGGAGGAAGCGGGGTACAAGAGACCCAGTACTTC. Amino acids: CASSQVGGGSGVQETQYF.